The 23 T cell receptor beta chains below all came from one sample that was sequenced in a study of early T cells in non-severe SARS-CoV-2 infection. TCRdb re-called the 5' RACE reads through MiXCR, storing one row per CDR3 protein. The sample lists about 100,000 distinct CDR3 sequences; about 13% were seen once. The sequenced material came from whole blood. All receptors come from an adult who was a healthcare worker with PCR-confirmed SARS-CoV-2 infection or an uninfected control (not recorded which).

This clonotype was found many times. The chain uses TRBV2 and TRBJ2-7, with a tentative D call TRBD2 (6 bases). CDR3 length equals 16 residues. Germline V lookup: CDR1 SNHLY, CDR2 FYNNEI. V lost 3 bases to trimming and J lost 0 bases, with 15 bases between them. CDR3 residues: CASSDAHGGDSYEQYF. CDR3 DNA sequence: TGTGCCAGCAGTGACGCCCACGGCGGGGACTCCTACGAGCAGTACTTC.

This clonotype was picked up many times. The CDR3, as DNA: TGTGCCAGCAGCTTAGGACGCACAGGGCTGCTCTATGGCTACACCTTC. It codes for CASSLGRTGLLYGYTF. The chain uses TRBV7-9 and TRBJ1-2; D perhaps matches TRBD1 (6 bases). Germline CDR1 SEHNR, CDR2 FQNEAQ (reference sequence). V gave up 1 base and J gave up 4 bases, with 16 bases separating them. The CDR3 spans 16 residues.

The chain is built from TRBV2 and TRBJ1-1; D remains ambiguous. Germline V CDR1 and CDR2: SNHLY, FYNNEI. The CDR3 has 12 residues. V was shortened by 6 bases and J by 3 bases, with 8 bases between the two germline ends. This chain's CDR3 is CASRDEHTEAFF. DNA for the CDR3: TGTGCCAGCAGGGACGAGCACACTGAAGCTTTCTTT.

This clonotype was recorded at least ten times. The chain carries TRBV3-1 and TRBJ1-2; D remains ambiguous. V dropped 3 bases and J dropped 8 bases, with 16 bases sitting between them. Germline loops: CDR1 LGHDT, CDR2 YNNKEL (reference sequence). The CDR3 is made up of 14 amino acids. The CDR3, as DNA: TGTGCCAGCAGCCAGAGTTGGGGTAGTGGAGGCTACACCTTC. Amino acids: CASSQSWGSGGYTF.

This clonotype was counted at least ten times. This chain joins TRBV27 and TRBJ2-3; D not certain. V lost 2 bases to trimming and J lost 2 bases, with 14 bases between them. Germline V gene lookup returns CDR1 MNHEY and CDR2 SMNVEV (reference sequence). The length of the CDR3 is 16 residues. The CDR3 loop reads CASSLGNRIPTDTQYF. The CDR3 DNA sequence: TGTGCCAGCAGTTTAGGAAACCGGATCCCCACAGATACGCAGTATTTT.

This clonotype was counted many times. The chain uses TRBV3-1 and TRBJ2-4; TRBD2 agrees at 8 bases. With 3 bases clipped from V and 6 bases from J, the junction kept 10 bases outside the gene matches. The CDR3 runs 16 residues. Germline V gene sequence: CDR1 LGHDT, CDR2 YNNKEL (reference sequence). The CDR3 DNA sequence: TGTGCCAGCAGCCACCTACTAGCGGCTCAACTAAACATTCAGTACTTC. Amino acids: CASSHLLAAQLNIQYF.

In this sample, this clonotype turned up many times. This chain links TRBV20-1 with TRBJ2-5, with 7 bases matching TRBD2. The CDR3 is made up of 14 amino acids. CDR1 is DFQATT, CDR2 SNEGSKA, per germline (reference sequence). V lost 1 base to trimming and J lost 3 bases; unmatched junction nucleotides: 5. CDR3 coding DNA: TGCAGTGCTAGAGTGGGACTACAAAAAGAGACCCAGTACTTC. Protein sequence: CSARVGLQKETQYF.

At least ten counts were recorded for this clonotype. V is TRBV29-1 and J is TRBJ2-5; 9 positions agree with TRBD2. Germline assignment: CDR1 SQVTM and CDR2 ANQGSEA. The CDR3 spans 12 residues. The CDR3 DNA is TGCAGTTGGACTAGCGCCTTCGAGACCCAGTACTTC. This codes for CSWTSAFETQYF.

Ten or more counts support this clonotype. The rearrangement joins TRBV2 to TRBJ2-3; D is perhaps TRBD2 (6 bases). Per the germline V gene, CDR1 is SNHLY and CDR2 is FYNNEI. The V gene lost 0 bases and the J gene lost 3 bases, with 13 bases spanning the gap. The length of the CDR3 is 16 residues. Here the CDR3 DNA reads TGTGCCAGCAGTGAAGCAAAGGGAGGTAGTACAGATACGCAGTATTTT. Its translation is CASSEAKGGSTDTQYF. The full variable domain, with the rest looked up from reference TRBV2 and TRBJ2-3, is EPEVTQTPSHQVTQMGQEVILRCVPISNHLYFYWYRQILGQKVEFLVSFYNNEISEKSEIFDDQFSVERPDGSNFTLKIRSTKLEDSAMYFCASSEAKGGSTDTQYFGPGTRLTVL.

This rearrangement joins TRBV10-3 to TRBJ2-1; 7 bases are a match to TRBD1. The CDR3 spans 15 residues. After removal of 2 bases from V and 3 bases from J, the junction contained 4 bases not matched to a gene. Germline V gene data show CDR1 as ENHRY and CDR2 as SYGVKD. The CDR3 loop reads CAISEGTALYNEQFF. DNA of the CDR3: TGTGCCATCAGTGAGGGGACAGCTCTCTACAATGAGCAGTTCTTC.

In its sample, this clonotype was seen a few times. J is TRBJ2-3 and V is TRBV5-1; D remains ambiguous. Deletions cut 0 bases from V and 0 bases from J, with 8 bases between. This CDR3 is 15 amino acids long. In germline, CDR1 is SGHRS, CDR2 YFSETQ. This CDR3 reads CASSLVVGSTDTQYF. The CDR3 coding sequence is TGCGCCAGCAGCTTGGTGGTGGGAAGCACAGATACGCAGTATTTT.

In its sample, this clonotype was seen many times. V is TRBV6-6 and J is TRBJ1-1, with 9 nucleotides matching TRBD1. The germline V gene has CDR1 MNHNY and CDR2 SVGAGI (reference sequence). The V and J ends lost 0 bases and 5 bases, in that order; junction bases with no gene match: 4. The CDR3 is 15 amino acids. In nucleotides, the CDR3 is TGTGCCAGCAGTTACTCGGGACAGGGTATGACTGAAGCTTTCTTT. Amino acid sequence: CASSYSGQGMTEAFF.

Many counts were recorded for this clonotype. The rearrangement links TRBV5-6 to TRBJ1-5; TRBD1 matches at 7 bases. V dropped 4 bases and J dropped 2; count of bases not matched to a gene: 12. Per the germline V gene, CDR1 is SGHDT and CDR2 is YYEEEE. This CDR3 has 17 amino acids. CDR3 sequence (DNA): TGTGCCAGCAGCCGAGGTGCAGGGGGAAGCGGCAATCAGCCCCAGCATTTT. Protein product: CASSRGAGGSGNQPQHF.

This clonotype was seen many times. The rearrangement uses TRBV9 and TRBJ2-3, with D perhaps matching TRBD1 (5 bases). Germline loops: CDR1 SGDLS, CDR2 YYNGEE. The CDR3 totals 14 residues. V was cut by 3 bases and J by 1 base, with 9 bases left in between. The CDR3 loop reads CASSAKTGTDTQYF. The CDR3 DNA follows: TGTGCCAGCAGCGCCAAGACAGGCACAGATACGCAGTATTTT.

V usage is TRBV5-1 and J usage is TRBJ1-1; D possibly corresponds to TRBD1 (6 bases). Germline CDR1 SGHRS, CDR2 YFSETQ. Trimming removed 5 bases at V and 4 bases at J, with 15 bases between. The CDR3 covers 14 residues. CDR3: CASSGQGLGTEAFF. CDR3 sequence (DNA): TGCGCCAGCAGTGGTCAGGGGCTTGGCACTGAAGCTTTCTTT.

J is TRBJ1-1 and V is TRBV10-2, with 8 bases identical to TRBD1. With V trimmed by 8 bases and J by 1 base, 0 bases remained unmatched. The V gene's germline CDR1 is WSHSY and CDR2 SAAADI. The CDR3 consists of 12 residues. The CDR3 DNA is TGCGCCAGCGGACAGGGGAACACTGAAGCTTTCTTT. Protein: CASGQGNTEAFF.

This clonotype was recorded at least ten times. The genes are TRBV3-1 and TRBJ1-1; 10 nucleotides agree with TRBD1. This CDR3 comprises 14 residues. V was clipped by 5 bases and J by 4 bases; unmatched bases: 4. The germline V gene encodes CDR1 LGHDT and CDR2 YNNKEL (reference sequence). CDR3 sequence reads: CASSLRTGGTEAFF. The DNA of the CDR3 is TGTGCCAGCAGCTTGCGGACAGGGGGCACTGAAGCTTTCTTT.

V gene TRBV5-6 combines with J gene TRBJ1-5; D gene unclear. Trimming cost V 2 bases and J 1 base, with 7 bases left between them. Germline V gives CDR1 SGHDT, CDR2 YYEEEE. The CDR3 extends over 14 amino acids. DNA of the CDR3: TGTGCCAGCAGCTTTTTCGACAGCAATCAGCCCCAGCATTTT. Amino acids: CASSFFDSNQPQHF.

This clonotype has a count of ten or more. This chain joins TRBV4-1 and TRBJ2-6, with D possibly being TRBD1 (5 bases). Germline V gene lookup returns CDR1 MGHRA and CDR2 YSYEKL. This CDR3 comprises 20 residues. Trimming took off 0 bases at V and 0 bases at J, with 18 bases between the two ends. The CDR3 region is CASSQDFLPTDSSGANVLTF. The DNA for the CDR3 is TGCGCCAGCAGCCAAGATTTCCTGCCCACAGACAGCTCTGGGGCCAACGTCCTGACTTTC.

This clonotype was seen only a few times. CDR3 in DNA: TGTGCCAGCACCCGCGGGACTCCGAACACCGGGGAGCTGTTTTTT. It yields the protein CASTRGTPNTGELFF. V gene TRBV11-2 combines with J gene TRBJ2-2, with a possible D match to TRBD2 (6 bases). Germline assignment: CDR1 SGHAT and CDR2 FQNNGV. Trimming pared 7 bases from V and 0 bases from J, leaving 12 bases between. The CDR3 contains 15 residues.

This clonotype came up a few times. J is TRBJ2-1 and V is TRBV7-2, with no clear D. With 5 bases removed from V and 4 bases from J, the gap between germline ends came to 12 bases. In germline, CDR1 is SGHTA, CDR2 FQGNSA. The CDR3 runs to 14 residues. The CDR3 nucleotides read TGTGCCAGCAGCCCACCGGGTAAATACAATGAGCAGTTCTTC. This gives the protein CASSPPGKYNEQFF. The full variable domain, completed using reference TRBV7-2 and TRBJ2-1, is GAGVSQSPSNKVTEKGKDVELRCDPISGHTALYWYRQSLGQGLEFLIYFQGNSAPDKSGLPSDRFSAERTGGSVSTLTIQRTQQEDSAVYLCASSPPGKYNEQFFGPGTRLTVL.

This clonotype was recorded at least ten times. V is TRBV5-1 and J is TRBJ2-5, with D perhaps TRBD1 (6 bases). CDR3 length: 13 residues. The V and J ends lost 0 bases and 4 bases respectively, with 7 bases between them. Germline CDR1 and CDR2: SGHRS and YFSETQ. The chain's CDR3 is CASSLAGVETQYF. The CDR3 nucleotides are TGCGCCAGCAGCTTGGCAGGGGTAGAGACCCAGTACTTC.

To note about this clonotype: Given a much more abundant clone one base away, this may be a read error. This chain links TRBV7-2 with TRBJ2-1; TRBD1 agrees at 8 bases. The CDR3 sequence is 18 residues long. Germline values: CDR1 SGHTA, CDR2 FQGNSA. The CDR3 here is CASSTPGQVISSYNDQFF. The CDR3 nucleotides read TGTGCCAGCAGCACGCCGGGACAGGTGATAAGCTCCTACAATGACCAGTTCTTC.